This T cell receptor beta chain originates from a study of cytomegalovirus exposure and HLA in healthy donors. General study points: Later, an analysis found that TCR clusters from the first cohort tended to co-occur in the roughly 110 validation repertoires. Rare sequences made up most TCRs, while some public TCRs were found in many donors. For cytomegalovirus status, the classifier reportedly gave diagnoses with high specificity and sensitivity.

Measured with immunoSEQ multiplex PCR; TCRdb has only the in-frame clones, and not every one. The sample records 250,000 or so clones, around 90% being singletons. A note on this clone: Its cognate antigen is unknown.

Losses at the gene ends were 10 bases for V and 9 bases for J; bases not matched to a gene: 6. Germline-derived CDR1 and CDR2 are ENHRY and SYGVKD. The CDR3 spans 12 residues. Separation from the roughly 600-subject first cohort characterized the 120-subject validation cohort, to which the donors belonged. The sequence derives from a woman under 30 in good health and CMV-seronegative. Input material: PBMCs. The J gene is TRBJ2-1, the V gene TRBV10-3, with 10 positions matching TRBD2. The CDR3, as DNA: TGTGCCACCCTAGCGGGGGTGAGTGAGCAGTTCTTC. It translates to CATLAGVSEQFF.